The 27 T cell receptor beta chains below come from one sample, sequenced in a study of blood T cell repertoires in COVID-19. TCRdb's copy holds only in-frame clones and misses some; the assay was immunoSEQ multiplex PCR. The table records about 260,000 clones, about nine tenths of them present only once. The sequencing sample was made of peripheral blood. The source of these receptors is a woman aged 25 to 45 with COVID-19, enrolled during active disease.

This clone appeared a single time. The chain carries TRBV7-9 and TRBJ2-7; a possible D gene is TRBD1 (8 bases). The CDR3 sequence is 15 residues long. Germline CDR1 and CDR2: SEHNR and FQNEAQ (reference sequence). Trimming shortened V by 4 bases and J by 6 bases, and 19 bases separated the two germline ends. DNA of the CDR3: TGTGCCAGCAGCTCCCGGGGGGACAGGATGGCCGAGCAGTACTTC. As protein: CASSSRGDRMAEQYF.

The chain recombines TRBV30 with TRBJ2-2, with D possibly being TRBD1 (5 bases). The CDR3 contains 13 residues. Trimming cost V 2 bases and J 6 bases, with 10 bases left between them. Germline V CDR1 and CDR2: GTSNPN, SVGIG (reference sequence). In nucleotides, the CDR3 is TGTGCCTGGAGTAGTGTGGGGCCCGGGGAGCTGTTTTTT. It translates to CAWSSVGPGELFF.

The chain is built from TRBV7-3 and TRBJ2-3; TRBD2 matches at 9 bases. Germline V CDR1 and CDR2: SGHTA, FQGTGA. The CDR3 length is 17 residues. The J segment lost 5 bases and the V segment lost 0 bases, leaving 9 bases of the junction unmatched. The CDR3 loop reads CASSLTFAGGPGDTQYF. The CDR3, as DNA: TGTGCCAGCAGCTTAACGTTCGCGGGAGGGCCCGGAGATACGCAGTATTTT.

The CDR3 DNA sequence: TGTGCCAGCAGTGACAGGGAGCAGTTCTTC. Translated: CASSDREQFF. The chain employs TRBV2 and TRBJ2-1; D gene unclear. This CDR3 is 10 amino acids long. Trimming cost V 3 bases and J 10 bases, with 4 bases left between them. Germline V gene data show CDR1 as SNHLY and CDR2 as FYNNEI. Using reference TRBV2 and TRBJ2-1 for the parts outside the CDR3, the full variable domain is EPEVTQTPSHQVTQMGQEVILRCVPISNHLYFYWYRQILGQKVEFLVSFYNNEISEKSEIFDDQFSVERPDGSNFTLKIRSTKLEDSAMYFCASSDREQFFGPGTRLTVL.

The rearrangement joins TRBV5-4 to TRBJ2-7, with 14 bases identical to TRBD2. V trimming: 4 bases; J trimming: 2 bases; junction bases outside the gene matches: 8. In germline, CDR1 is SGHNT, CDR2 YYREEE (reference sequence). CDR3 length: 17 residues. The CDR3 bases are TGTGCCAGCAGCAGTGGGACTAGCGGGAGAGGCCCCTACGAGCAGTACTTC. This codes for CASSSGTSGRGPYEQYF.

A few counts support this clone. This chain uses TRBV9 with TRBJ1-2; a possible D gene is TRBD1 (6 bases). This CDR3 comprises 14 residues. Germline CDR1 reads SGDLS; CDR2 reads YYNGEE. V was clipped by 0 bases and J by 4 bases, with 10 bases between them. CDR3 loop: CASSVATGTYGYTF. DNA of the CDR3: TGTGCCAGCAGCGTAGCTACAGGGACCTATGGCTACACCTTC.

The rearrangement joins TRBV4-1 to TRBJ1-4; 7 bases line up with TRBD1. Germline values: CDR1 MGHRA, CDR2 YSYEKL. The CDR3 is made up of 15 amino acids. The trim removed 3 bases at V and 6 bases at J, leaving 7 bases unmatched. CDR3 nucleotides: TGCGCCAGCAGCCATGCCAGGGGGGCGGATGAAAAACTGTTTTTT. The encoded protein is CASSHARGADEKLFF.

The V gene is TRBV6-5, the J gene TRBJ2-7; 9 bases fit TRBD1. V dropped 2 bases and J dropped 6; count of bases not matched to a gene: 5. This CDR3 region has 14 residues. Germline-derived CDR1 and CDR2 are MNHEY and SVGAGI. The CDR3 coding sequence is TGTGCCAGCAGTTACGGGACAGGGAGCGGCGAGCAGTACTTC. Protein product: CASSYGTGSGEQYF.

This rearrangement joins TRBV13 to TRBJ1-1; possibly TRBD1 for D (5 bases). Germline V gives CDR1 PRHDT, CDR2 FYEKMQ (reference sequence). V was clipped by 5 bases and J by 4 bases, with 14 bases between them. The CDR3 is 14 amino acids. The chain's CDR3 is CASSRAGGATEAFF. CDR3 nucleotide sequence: TGTGCCAGCAGCCGAGCGGGGGGTGCCACTGAAGCTTTCTTT.

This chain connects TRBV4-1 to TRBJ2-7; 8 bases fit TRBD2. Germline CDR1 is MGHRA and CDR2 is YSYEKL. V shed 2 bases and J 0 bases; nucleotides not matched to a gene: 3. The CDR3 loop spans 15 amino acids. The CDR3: CASSQSSGGSYEQYF. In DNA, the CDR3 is TGCGCCAGCAGCCAATCCAGCGGGGGCTCCTACGAGCAGTACTTC.

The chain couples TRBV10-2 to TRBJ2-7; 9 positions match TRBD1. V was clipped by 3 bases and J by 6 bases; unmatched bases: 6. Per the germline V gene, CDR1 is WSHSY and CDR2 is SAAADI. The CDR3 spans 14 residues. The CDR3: CASSDPGQGGEQYF. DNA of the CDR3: TGCGCCAGCAGTGACCCGGGACAGGGCGGCGAGCAGTACTTC.

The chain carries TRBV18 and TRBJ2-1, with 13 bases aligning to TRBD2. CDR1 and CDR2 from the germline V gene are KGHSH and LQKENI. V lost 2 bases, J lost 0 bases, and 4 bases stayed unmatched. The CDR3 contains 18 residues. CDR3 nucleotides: TGTGCCAGCTCACCAAGAGGACTAGCGGGAGACTCCTACAATGAGCAGTTCTTC. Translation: CASSPRGLAGDSYNEQFF.

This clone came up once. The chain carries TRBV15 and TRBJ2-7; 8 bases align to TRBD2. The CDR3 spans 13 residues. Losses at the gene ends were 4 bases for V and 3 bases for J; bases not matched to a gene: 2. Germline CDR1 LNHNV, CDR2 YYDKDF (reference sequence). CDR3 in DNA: TGTGCCACCAGCAAACTAGCGGACTACGAGCAGTACTTC. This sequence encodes CATSKLADYEQYF.

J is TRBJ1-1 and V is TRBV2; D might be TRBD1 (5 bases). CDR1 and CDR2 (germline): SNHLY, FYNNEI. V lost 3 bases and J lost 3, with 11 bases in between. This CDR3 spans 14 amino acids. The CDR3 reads CASSDRAGYTEAFF. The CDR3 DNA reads TGTGCCAGCAGTGACAGGGCTGGGTACACTGAAGCTTTCTTT.

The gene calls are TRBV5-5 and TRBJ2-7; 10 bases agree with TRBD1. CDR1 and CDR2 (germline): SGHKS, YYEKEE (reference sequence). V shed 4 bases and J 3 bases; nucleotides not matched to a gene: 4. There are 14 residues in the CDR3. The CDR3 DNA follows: TGTGCCAGCAGCGGGGGACAGGGGTACTACGAGCAGTACTTC. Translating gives CASSGGQGYYEQYF.

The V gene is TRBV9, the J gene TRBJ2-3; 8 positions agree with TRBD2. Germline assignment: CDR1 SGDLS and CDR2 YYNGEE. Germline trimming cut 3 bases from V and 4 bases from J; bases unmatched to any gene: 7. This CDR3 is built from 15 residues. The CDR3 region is CASSGNGRASDTQYF. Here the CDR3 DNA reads TGTGCCAGCAGCGGGAACGGGAGGGCCTCAGATACGCAGTATTTT.

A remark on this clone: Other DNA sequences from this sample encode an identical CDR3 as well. This chain's CDR3 is CASSYSTGLNTEAFF. The CDR3 nucleotides read TGTGCCAGCAGTTACTCGACAGGGCTGAACACTGAAGCTTTCTTT. This sequence joins TRBV6-5 and TRBJ1-1, with 7 bases lining up with TRBD1. Per germline, CDR1 MNHEY and CDR2 SVGAGI. The CDR3 extends over 15 amino acids. With 0 bases clipped from V and 0 bases from J, the junction kept 1 base outside the gene matches.

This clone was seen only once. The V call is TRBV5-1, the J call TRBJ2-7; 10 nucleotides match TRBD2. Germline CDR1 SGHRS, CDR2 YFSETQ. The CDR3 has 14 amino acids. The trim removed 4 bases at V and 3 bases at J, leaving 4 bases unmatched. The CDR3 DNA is TGCGCCAGCAGCGCCGGGACTAGCGACTACGAGCAGTACTTC. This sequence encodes CASSAGTSDYEQYF.

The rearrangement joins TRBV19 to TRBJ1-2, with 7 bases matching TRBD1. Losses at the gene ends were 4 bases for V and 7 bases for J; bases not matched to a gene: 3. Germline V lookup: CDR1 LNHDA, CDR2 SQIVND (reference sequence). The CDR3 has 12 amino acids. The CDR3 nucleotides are TGTGCCAGTAGTAAAGGGGGCTCTGGCTACACCTTC. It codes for CASSKGGSGYTF. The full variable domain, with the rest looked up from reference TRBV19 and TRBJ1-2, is DGGITQSPKYLFRKEGQNVTLSCEQNLNHDAMYWYRQDPGQGLRLIYYSQIVNDFQKGDIAEGYSVSREKKESFPLTVTSAQKNPTAFYLCASSKGGSGYTFGSGTRLTVV.

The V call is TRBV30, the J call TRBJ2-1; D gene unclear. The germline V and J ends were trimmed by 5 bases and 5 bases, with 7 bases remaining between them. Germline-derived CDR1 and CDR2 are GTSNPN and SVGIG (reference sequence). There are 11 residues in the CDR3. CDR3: CAWRFDNEQFF. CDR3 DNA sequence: TGTGCCTGGCGGTTTGACAATGAGCAGTTCTTC.

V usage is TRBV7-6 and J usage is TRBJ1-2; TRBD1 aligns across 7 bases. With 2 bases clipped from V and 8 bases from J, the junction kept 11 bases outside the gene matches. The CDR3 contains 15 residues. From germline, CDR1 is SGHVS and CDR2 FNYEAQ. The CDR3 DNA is TGTGCCAGCAGCTTACGAGACGACAGGGAGCTAGGCTACACCTTC. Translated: CASSLRDDRELGYTF.

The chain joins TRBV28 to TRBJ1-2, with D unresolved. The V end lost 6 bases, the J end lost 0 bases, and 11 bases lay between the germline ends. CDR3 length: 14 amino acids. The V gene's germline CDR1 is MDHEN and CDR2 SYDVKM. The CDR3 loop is CASRISGANYGYTF. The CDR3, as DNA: TGTGCCAGCAGAATCTCGGGTGCTAACTATGGCTACACCTTC.

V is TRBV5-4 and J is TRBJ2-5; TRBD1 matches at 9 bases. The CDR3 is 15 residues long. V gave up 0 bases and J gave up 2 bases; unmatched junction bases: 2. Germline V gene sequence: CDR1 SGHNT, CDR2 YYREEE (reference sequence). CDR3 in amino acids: CASSLGGQGQETQYF. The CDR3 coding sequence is TGTGCCAGCAGCTTGGGGGGACAGGGTCAAGAGACCCAGTACTTC.

The CDR3 spells CASSLLAGDTDTQYF. The CDR3 coding sequence is TGTGCCAGCAGCTTACTAGCGGGAGACACAGATACGCAGTATTTT. The chain links TRBV7-9 to TRBJ2-3; 10 bases match TRBD2. Per germline, CDR1 SEHNR and CDR2 FQNEAQ (reference sequence). The CDR3 runs to 15 residues. V dropped 2 bases and J dropped 2; count of bases not matched to a gene: 1.

The CDR3 region is CASSQSVSNQPQHF. CDR3 nucleotides: TGCGCCAGCAGCCAGTCAGTTAGCAATCAGCCCCAGCATTTT. The chain uses TRBV4-1 and TRBJ1-5; no firm D call. CDR3 size: 14 residues. V lost 3 bases and J lost 0, with 6 bases in between. CDR1 and CDR2 from the germline V gene are MGHRA and YSYEKL.

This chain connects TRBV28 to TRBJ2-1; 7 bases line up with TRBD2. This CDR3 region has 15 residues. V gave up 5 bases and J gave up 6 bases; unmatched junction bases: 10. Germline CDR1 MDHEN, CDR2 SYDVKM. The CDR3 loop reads CASSPPRLARNEQFF. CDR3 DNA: TGTGCCAGCAGTCCTCCGCGACTAGCCCGCAATGAGCAGTTCTTC.

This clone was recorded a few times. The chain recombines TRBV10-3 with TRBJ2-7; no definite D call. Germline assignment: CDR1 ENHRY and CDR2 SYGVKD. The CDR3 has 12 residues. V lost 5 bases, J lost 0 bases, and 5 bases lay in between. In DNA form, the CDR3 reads TGTGCCATCAGTCCTAGCTCCTACGAGCAGTACTTC. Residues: CAISPSSYEQYF.